A selection of T cell receptor beta chains follows, all from one sample in a study of T cells in Graves' hyperthyroidism and ophthalmopathy. A single record per CDR3 protein comes from TCRdb applying MiXCR to the multiplex PCR reads. Of 490,000 or so distinct CDR3 sequences in the sample, roughly 22% were seen once. Sequencing used blood. The receptor set was obtained from a woman between 65 and 79 years old with Graves' ophthalmopathy. CDR3s include the opening cysteine and the closing phenylalanine or tryptophan. A D gene is named only where the DNA matches it firmly. Size is stated for part of the rows, as once, few or many counts, or as a class when the clone is expanded.

TRBV6-1,-,-,TRBJ1-5,CASSERDKGSQPQHF,TGTGCCAGCAGTGAACGGGACAAGGGATCCCAGCCCCAGCATTTT
TRBV27,-,-,TRBJ1-2,CASSPRLYYGYTF,TGTGCCAGCAGTCCCAGGCTTTACTATGGCTACACCTTC
TRBV10-1,TRBD2,few,TRBJ2-1,CASSESTSGSYEQFF,TGCGCCAGCAGTGAGTCAACTAGCGGGAGTTATGAGCAGTTCTTC
TRBV27,-,many,TRBJ1-1,CASWEGHTEAFF,TGTGCCAGCTGGGAGGGTCACACTGAAGCTTTCTTT
TRBV6-2/TRBV6-3,-,few,TRBJ1-2,CASSYEGRGYTF,TGTGCCAGCAGTTACGAAGGGCGTGGCTACACCTTC
TRBV28,-,few,TRBJ1-5,CASTDTWKPQHF,TGTGCCAGCACCGACACCTGGAAGCCCCAGCATTTT
TRBV28,TRBD1,once,TRBJ1-6,CASSLTGEISPLHF,TGTGCCAGCAGCCTGACAGGGGAGATATCACCCCTCCACTTT
TRBV19,TRBD2,-,TRBJ2-3,CASSLKGLASQYF,TGTGCCAGTAGTTTGAAGGGACTAGCATCGCAGTATTTT
TRBV5-1,TRBD1,many,TRBJ2-3,CASSRTGDSTDTQYF,TGCGCCAGCAGCCGAACAGGGGACAGCACAGATACGCAGTATTTT
TRBV5-1,TRBD2,-,TRBJ2-5,CASSGTTGETQYF,TGCGCCAGCAGCGGGACTACGGGAGAGACCCAGTACTTC
TRBV7-9,-,-,TRBJ1-1,CASFARTNTEAFF,TGTGCCAGCTTTGCTCGTACGAACACTGAAGCTTTCTTT
TRBV10-2,TRBD2,-,TRBJ2-5,CASRTGGAETQYF,TGCGCCAGCAGAACCGGGGGGGCGGAGACCCAGTACTTC
TRBV5-1,TRBD1,-,TRBJ2-7,CANSLLQGAYEQYF,TGCGCCAACAGCTTGTTACAGGGGGCCTACGAGCAGTACTTC
TRBV12-3/TRBV12-4,-,many,TRBJ2-3,CASSFALGRASTDTQYF,TGTGCCAGCAGTTTCGCCCTAGGGCGGGCTAGCACAGATACGCAGTATTTT
TRBV7-9,TRBD2,-,TRBJ2-3,CASSLSGGVDTQYF,TGTGCCAGCAGCTTGAGCGGGGGGGTAGATACGCAGTATTTT
TRBV19,TRBD2,few,TRBJ2-5,CASLPGGTSQETQYF,TGTGCCAGTCTTCCCGGGGGGACGTCACAAGAGACCCAGTACTTC
TRBV7-9,-,-,TRBJ1-1,CASSLQESRGTEAFF,TGTGCCAGCAGCTTACAGGAGAGTAGGGGAACTGAAGCTTTCTTT
TRBV30,-,-,TRBJ1-2,CAWKLTYGYTF,TGTGCCTGGAAGTTAACCTATGGCTACACCTTC
TRBV5-1,TRBD1,few,TRBJ1-1,CASSQAPGGSTEAFF,TGCGCCAGCAGCCAGGCCCCAGGGGGGAGCACTGAAGCTTTCTTT
TRBV5-1,-,once,TRBJ2-5,CASSLHFRETQYF,TGCGCCAGCAGCTTGCACTTTCGGGAGACCCAGTACTTC
TRBV6-5,TRBD2,-,TRBJ2-1,CASSYSSAGAIFYNEQFF,TGTGCCAGCAGTTACTCGTCCGCGGGAGCGATATTCTACAATGAGCAGTTCTTC
TRBV5-1,TRBD2,few,TRBJ2-1,CASSLAIKLAGANEQFF,TGCGCCAGCAGCTTGGCCATTAAACTAGCGGGAGCAAATGAGCAGTTCTTC
TRBV10-3,-,-,TRBJ1-2,CAIRRNRESYGYTF,TGTGCCATCAGACGGAACAGGGAGAGCTATGGCTACACCTTC
TRBV20-1,-,-,TRBJ2-1,CSASAGSSYNEQFF,TGCAGTGCTAGTGCGGGGAGCTCCTACAATGAGCAGTTCTTC
TRBV19,-,-,TRBJ2-7,CASSESSFVVHQQYF,TGTGCCAGTAGTGAAAGTAGCTTTGTTGTCCATCAGCAGTACTTC
TRBV7-3,-,once,TRBJ1-1,CASSLTGSEGMNTEAFF,TGTGCCAGCAGCTTAACGGGTTCGGAGGGGATGAACACTGAAGCTTTCTTT
TRBV11-2,-,many,TRBJ2-7,CASSLDGPSFEQYF,TGTGCCAGCAGCTTAGACGGGCCCTCCTTCGAGCAGTACTTC
TRBV28,-,many,TRBJ1-5,CASSPPGLDSNQPQHF,TGTGCCAGCAGTCCTCCCGGACTGGATAGCAATCAGCCCCAGCATTTT
TRBV5-4,TRBD2,few,TRBJ2-3,CASSLRGSGTDTQYF,TGTGCCAGCAGCTTGCGCGGGAGCGGCACAGATACGCAGTATTTT
TRBV20-1,-,many,TRBJ2-5,CSASKQQETQYF,TGCAGTGCTAGTAAACAGCAAGAGACCCAGTACTTC
TRBV14,TRBD1,-,TRBJ1-2,CASSQGGTGGWGYTF,TGTGCCAGCAGCCAAGGCGGGACAGGGGGCTGGGGCTACACCTTC
TRBV12-3/TRBV12-4,TRBD2,many,TRBJ2-1,CASSLGLNEQFF,TGTGCCAGCAGTTTGGGACTAAATGAGCAGTTCTTC
TRBV20-1,TRBD1,few,TRBJ1-6,CSARVRTGAASPLHF,TGCAGTGCTAGAGTCAGGACAGGGGCGGCGTCACCCCTCCACTTT
TRBV6-1,TRBD1,-,TRBJ1-2,CASSPRTGPGYTF,TGTGCCAGCAGTCCCCGGACAGGGCCCGGCTACACCTTC
TRBV10-3,-,few,TRBJ2-7,CAIRSTGPSSYEQYF,TGTGCCATCAGGTCAACAGGGCCTAGCTCCTACGAGCAGTACTTC
TRBV7-2,TRBD1,many,TRBJ2-3,CASSSGQFGFGDTQYF,TGTGCCAGCAGCTCGGGACAGTTTGGGTTCGGTGATACGCAGTATTTT
TRBV7-2,-,-,TRBJ2-1,CASSLARWSPGRRSYNEQFF,TGTGCCAGCAGCTTAGCGCGGTGGAGCCCCGGGCGGAGATCCTACAATGAGCAGTTCTTC
TRBV12-3/TRBV12-4,TRBD2,many,TRBJ2-7,CASSTIAGVSSYEQYF,TGTGCCAGCAGTACAATAGCGGGTGTGAGCTCCTACGAGCAGTACTTC
TRBV7-9,TRBD1,-,TRBJ2-3,CASSTGTVTDTQYF,TGTGCCAGCAGCACGGGGACAGTCACAGATACGCAGTATTTT
TRBV6-2/TRBV6-3,TRBD1,-,TRBJ1-2,CASSYSRTGGDYGYTF,TGTGCCAGCAGTTACTCGAGGACAGGGGGAGACTATGGCTACACCTTC